This T cell receptor (beta chain) was identified during a study of blood T cell repertoires in COVID-19. Study as a whole: From the United States, Italy and Spain came samples of acute and convalescent COVID-19.

Germline CDR1 LNHDA, CDR2 SQIVND (reference sequence). This CDR3 region has 17 residues. V lost 5 bases, J lost 5 bases, and 9 bases stayed unmatched. Repertoires were generated with immunoSEQ multiplex PCR, while TCRdb's copy carries only in-frame clones and drops some. The repertoire holds approximately 150,000 clones, with 83% as singletons. The chain carries TRBV19 and TRBJ2-2, with TRBD2 matching over 12 bases. This receptor was taken from a woman older than 75 with acute or convalescent COVID-19. The material sequenced was peripheral blood. The CDR3 is CASSRETSGSGTGELFF. DNA for the CDR3: TGTGCCAGTAGTCGGGAGACTAGCGGGAGCGGTACCGGGGAGCTGTTTTTT.